Described below is a single TCR beta chain sequence and its context. This sample was taken from a study of blood T cells in healthy people across ages. Study-level information: Per every two T cells, about one barcoded beta molecule was captured by template switching.

The germline gives CDR1 SGHTA, CDR2 FQGNSA. The CDR3 loop spans 16 amino acids. V lost 1 base, J lost 9 bases, and 10 bases stayed unmatched. Each individual donor underwent a draw of about 9.9 milliliters of peripheral blood. The authors extracted at least 6 micrograms of total RNA per sample. A J-beta primer mix and a sample-barcoded 5' primer were used in a second PCR of about 6 to 12 cycles. Sequencing yielded, for each sample, at least 3 million paired-end reads carrying CDR3. TCRdb reanalysed the 5' RACE reads using MiXCR and keeps one entry per CDR3 protein. The data hold about 780,000 distinct CDR3 sequences, with 62% observed a single time.

Input material: blood. The receptor was isolated from a man younger than 45 in good health. The chain links TRBV7-2 to TRBJ2-1; TRBD2 matches 9 bases. The DNA of the CDR3 is TGTGCCAGCAGCTTAGAGCCGGGACTAGCAGCCGGTGAGCAGTTCTTC. Amino acids: CASSLEPGLAAGEQFF.